Sequencing of this T cell receptor beta chain was carried out in a study of blood T cell repertoires in COVID-19. Study as a whole: COVID-19 samples collected from the United States, Italy and Spain covered acute and convalescent phases.

This CDR3 has 19 residues. Germline CDR1 and CDR2: LGHNA and YSLEER. V trimming: 1 base; J trimming: 3 bases; junction bases outside the gene matches: 17. Original handling: For nucleated cells, counts were estimated from reference gene primer amplification. Data came from immunoSEQ multiplex PCR; TCRdb stores just in-frame clones and leaves some out. From that table come the V and J calls and clone size; the DNA was used to work out D and trimming. Of approximately 46,000 clones detected, around 88% appear once; the ten largest clones hold roughly 3.3%. The TCR comes from a human donor in a cohort sampled during active COVID-19. The material sequenced was peripheral blood. The rearrangement joins TRBV4-3 to TRBJ1-1; 7 nucleotides agree with TRBD1. In DNA, the CDR3 is TGCGCCAGCAGCCAAGGGTTTTGGACGGTTCGTCAGGGGGACACTGAAGCTTTCTTT. Its translation is CASSQGFWTVRQGDTEAFF.